This TCR beta chain was sequenced in a study of shared clonotypes between healthy human individuals. For the study at large: A donor's plate count was three for CD4 naive and three for CD4 memory; CD8 naive had two and CD8 memory one.

The CDR3 length is 16 residues. V was pared by 3 bases and J by 0 bases, with 13 bases between. Per germline, CDR1 SGHDT and CDR2 YYEEEE. Produced via immunoSEQ multiplex PCR; TCRdb's table is partial and in-frame only. Here the sample spans 2 million to 3 million clones, roughly 93% being singletons. This chain uses TRBV5-6 with TRBJ2-4; a weak D match, TRBD1 (6 bases). This clonotype was obtained from a man in his late teens or twenties in good health. Some clones in this sample may be carry-over from other donors' samples. The specimen sequenced was naive CD4+ T cells from PBMCs. Subset: CD45RA+ positively selected. DNA of the CDR3: TGTGCCAGCAGCTACCGACAGGAACTAGCCAAAAACATTCAGTACTTC. This gives the protein CASSYRQELAKNIQYF.